This T cell receptor beta chain originates from a study of T-cell reconstitution after alpha-beta-depleted transplantation in children. Study-wide points: Once a year had passed after transplant, T-cell counts and diversity came mostly from newly produced T cells. Alpha-beta T cells about two months after transplant reportedly derived from several hundred expanded graft clones. At day 60, the high TCRbeta diversity found in some patients originated from recipient T cells and thymic progenitors that had survived.

Points on this clonotype: Its antigen is still unknown.

Unique molecular identifiers were incorporated during preparation of the TCRbeta library. TCRdb recomputed calls from the PCR reads with MiXCR, one row per CDR3 protein. This sample has 200,000 to 300,000 distinct CDR3 sequences; about 24% occur once, and the top ten carry under 5.5%. The sequences come from PBMCs, mostly from graft donor cells, collected 360 days after TCRalphabeta/CD19-depleted stem cell transplant. This receptor was identified in a female patient between 2 and 15 years old who had a stem cell transplant for congenital amegakaryocytic thrombocytopenia, so the T cells may come from the graft donor.

This chain's CDR3 is CASSQVSPNPRSRSEQYF. The CDR3, as DNA: TGTGCCAGCAGCCAAGTCAGCCCGAACCCTAGGAGTCGCTCCGAGCAGTACTTC. The chain recombines TRBV4-2 with TRBJ2-7; D gene ambiguous. CDR1 and CDR2 from the germline V gene are LGHNA and YNFKEQ. This CDR3 region has 18 residues. Deletions cut 1 base from V and 6 bases from J, with 25 bases between.